The 23 T cell receptor beta chains below all came from one sample that was sequenced in a study of T cell repertoires in cytomegalovirus infection. TCRdb independently ran MiXCR on the reads; one entry per CDR3 protein. The table shows around 530,000 distinct CDR3 sequences, with 26% occurring only once. Sequenced material: PBMCs. The receptors come from a human donor in good health (CMV status not recorded). Some clones in this sample may be carry-over from other donors' samples.

The J gene is TRBJ2-3, the V gene TRBV5-6; TRBD1 agrees at 9 bases. The CDR3 consists of 16 residues. CDR1 and CDR2 (germline): SGHDT, YYEEEE. V trimming: 3 bases; J trimming: 1 base; junction bases outside the gene matches: 6. The DNA for the CDR3 is TGTGCCAGCAGCTGGACAGGGGATCCTCGCACAGATACGCAGTATTTT. This translates into CASSWTGDPRTDTQYF.

The genes are TRBV12-3 or TRBV12-4 and TRBJ2-2; D is perhaps TRBD1 (7 bases). The CDR3 extends over 17 amino acids. Trimming removed 4 bases at V and 1 base at J, with 16 bases between. The CDR3 nucleotides read TGTGCCAGCAGTTCCCCCGGAGGGGGCTGGAACACCGGGGAGCTGTTTTTT. It is translated as CASSSPGGGWNTGELFF.

This clonotype was counted only a few times. J is TRBJ2-5 and V is TRBV25-1; 11 positions agree with TRBD2. The germline CDR1 and CDR2 sequences are MGHDK and SYGVNS. The V segment lost 1 base and the J segment 2 bases; nucleotides outside the gene matches: 6. The CDR3 covers 17 residues. The chain's CDR3 is CASSEWGTSGPQETQYF. The CDR3 DNA is TGTGCCAGCAGTGAATGGGGGACTAGCGGACCACAAGAGACCCAGTACTTC.

This clonotype was seen only once. The chain uses TRBV7-9 and TRBJ2-1; D is ambiguous. This CDR3 spans 12 amino acids. Germline loops: CDR1 SEHNR, CDR2 FQNEAQ (reference sequence). The V and J ends lost 1 base and 9 bases respectively, with 7 bases between them. In DNA, the CDR3 is TGTGCCAGCAGCTTAGAATGGGCTGAGCAGTTCTTC. This translates into CASSLEWAEQFF.

This clonotype was recorded a few times. The chain recombines TRBV27 with TRBJ2-5; D is undetermined. CDR1 and CDR2 from the germline V gene are MNHEY and SMNVEV (reference sequence). The ends were cut back, 2 bases at V and 2 bases at J, with 15 bases in the middle. There are 16 residues in the CDR3. CDR3: CASSLQMQSAQETQYF. CDR3 nucleotides: TGTGCCAGCAGTTTACAGATGCAGAGCGCACAAGAGACCCAGTACTTC.

This clonotype was counted a few times. The chain joins TRBV12-3 or TRBV12-4 to TRBJ1-6; TRBD1 agrees at 7 bases. This CDR3 has 16 residues. V dropped 5 bases and J dropped 9; count of bases not matched to a gene: 13. The CDR3: CASSTGQRYFFSPLHF. The CDR3 DNA reads TGTGCCAGCAGTACGGGACAGCGCTATTTTTTTTCACCCCTCCACTTT.

This clonotype was observed at least ten times. The chain links TRBV7-2 to TRBJ2-6; the match to TRBD1 covers 7 bases. Germline V gene lookup returns CDR1 SGHTA and CDR2 FQGNSA. The CDR3 sequence is 20 residues long. Trimming took 4 bases from V and 2 from J; bases not matched to a gene: 17. Here the CDR3 reads CASSYYTPGTVTAGANVLTF. CDR3 nucleotides: TGTGCCAGCAGCTACTACACCCCGGGGACAGTTACCGCTGGGGCCAACGTCCTGACTTTC.

The chain combines TRBV27 with TRBJ2-4, with D possibly matching TRBD1 (6 bases). Trimming stripped 5 bases from V and 2 bases from J, with 10 bases between. The V gene's germline CDR1 is MNHEY and CDR2 SMNVEV (reference sequence). The CDR3 extends over 14 amino acids. The CDR3 spells CASSGQSTKNIQYF. In nucleotides, the CDR3 is TGTGCCAGCAGTGGACAGTCGACCAAAAACATTCAGTACTTC.

Comments on this clonotype: This sequence may be a read error, since a much larger clone differs from it by one base. In DNA, the CDR3 is TGTGCCAGCAGCTTAGCCGACTTCTATGAGCAGTACTTC. Translating gives CASSLADFYEQYF. V usage is TRBV7-2 and J usage is TRBJ2-1; D is undetermined. The end of the DNA aligns better with TRBJ2-7, so the J call may be wrong. The CDR3 sequence is 13 residues long. Per the germline V gene, CDR1 is SGHTA and CDR2 is FQGNSA.

This chain's CDR3 is CASSQETEAETQYF. In nucleotides, the CDR3 is TGTGCCAGCAGCCAAGAAACCGAGGCGGAGACCCAGTACTTC. The chain employs TRBV4-2 and TRBJ2-5, with D hard to call. The germline V and J ends were trimmed by 0 bases and 5 bases, with 10 bases remaining between them. Germline CDR1 reads LGHNA; CDR2 reads YNFKEQ. CDR3 length: 14 amino acids.

The gene calls are TRBV5-1 and TRBJ2-7; D might be TRBD1 or TRBD2, each matching 6 bases. The CDR3 is made up of 17 amino acids. V dropped 0 bases and J dropped 4 bases, with 20 bases sitting between them. Germline V CDR1 and CDR2: SGHRS, YFSETQ. The CDR3 DNA is TGCGCCAGCAGCTTGGTACAGGGAGGTTCGTATGAATACGAGCAGTACTTC. It codes for CASSLVQGGSYEYEQYF.

This chain connects TRBV6-6 to TRBJ2-1; 7 bases are a match to TRBD1. The CDR3 consists of 15 residues. Trimming removed 8 bases from V and 0 bases from J; junction bases left unmatched: 7. Germline V lookup: CDR1 MNHNY, CDR2 SVGAGI (reference sequence). The CDR3 region is CASLRDRSSYNEQFF. CDR3 bases: TGTGCCAGCCTCCGGGACAGAAGCTCCTACAATGAGCAGTTCTTC.

This clonotype was seen only a few times. This sequence joins TRBV6-6 and TRBJ2-2; possibly TRBD2 for D (5 bases). The germline V gene has CDR1 MNHNY and CDR2 SVGAGI (reference sequence). The CDR3 totals 17 residues. V was shortened by 2 bases and J by 6 bases, with 19 bases between the two germline ends. In DNA, the CDR3 is TGTGCCAGCAGTTACCACGCCATACTAGGAAAGGCCGGGGAGCTGTTTTTT. Translation: CASSYHAILGKAGELFF.

A few counts support this clonotype. This chain joins TRBV28 and TRBJ1-1, with D possibly being TRBD1 (5 bases). The CDR3 covers 14 residues. The V and J ends lost 6 bases and 5 bases respectively, with 16 bases between them. Germline lookup yields CDR1 MDHEN and CDR2 SYDVKM. Here the CDR3 DNA reads TGTGCCAGCAGCCCAGGAGGGGTGAGGACTGAAGCTTTCTTT. Its translation: CASSPGGVRTEAFF.

The CDR3 spells CASSQDTGTGQYF. The CDR3 bases are TGCGCCAGCAGCCAAGATACCGGGACAGGACAGTACTTC. The chain recombines TRBV4-3 with TRBJ2-4; 8 bases are a match to TRBD1. Germline-derived CDR1 and CDR2 are LGHNA and YSLEER. The length of the CDR3 is 13 residues. Trimming took 0 bases from V and 13 from J; bases not matched to a gene: 5.

This chain joins TRBV7-2 and TRBJ2-3; TRBD2 aligns across 8 bases. V was pared by 0 bases and J by 0 bases, with 8 bases of the junction left unmatched. Germline CDR1 reads SGHTA; CDR2 reads FQGNSA. The CDR3 is 18 residues long. CDR3 in amino acids: CASSLAGGSGISTDTQYF. The CDR3 bases are TGTGCCAGCAGCTTAGCCGGGGGTAGCGGGATCAGCACAGATACGCAGTATTTT.

This clonotype was recorded at least ten times. In DNA form, the CDR3 reads TGTGCCAGCAGCTTAGTGCGGGAGGGGCAGTTAGGTGAGCAGTTCTTC. Translation gives CASSLVREGQLGEQFF. This rearrangement joins TRBV7-3 to TRBJ2-1; 9 bases line up with TRBD2. The ends lost 2 bases at V and 9 bases at J; junction bases unmatched: 11. Looked up from germline, CDR1 is SGHTA and CDR2 is FQGTGA. This CDR3 contains 16 residues.

This chain connects TRBV11-2 to TRBJ1-5, with 7 bases identical to TRBD1. Germline CDR1 and CDR2: SGHAT and FQNNGV. The J segment lost 5 bases and the V segment lost 6 bases, leaving 10 bases of the junction unmatched. CDR3 length: 15 residues. CDR3 protein: CASRMGDSPHQPQHF. In DNA form, the CDR3 reads TGTGCCAGCAGAATGGGGGACAGCCCGCATCAGCCCCAGCATTTT.

Note on this clonotype: A much larger clone lies a single base off, so this may be a read error. The J gene is TRBJ1-5, the V gene TRBV12-3 or TRBV12-4, with D possibly TRBD1 on 5 matching bases. This CDR3 has 14 amino acids. The DNA for the CDR3 is TGTGCCAGCAGGGAGACAGTCGGCAATCAGCCCCGGCATTTT. This sequence encodes CASRETVGNQPRHF.

This clonotype was detected many times. The chain carries TRBV7-6 and TRBJ2-6; either TRBD1 or TRBD2 may fit D (5 bases each). The CDR3 spans 15 residues. V lost 0 bases to trimming and J lost 6 bases, with 9 bases between them. CDR1 SGHVS and CDR2 FNYEAQ come from the germline V gene. The CDR3 nucleotides read TGTGCCAGCAGCTTAGCTGGGACGATGGCCAACGTCCTGACTTTC. It is translated as CASSLAGTMANVLTF.

This clonotype was counted between two and nine times. Here the CDR3 reads CASRRGQLSEAFF. CDR3 DNA: TGTGCCAGCAGACGCGGACAGTTATCTGAAGCTTTCTTT. The chain recombines TRBV11-2 with TRBJ1-1; D possibly corresponds to TRBD1 (6 bases). The CDR3 runs to 13 residues. V lost 6 bases to trimming and J lost 6 bases, with 14 bases between them. Germline V CDR1 and CDR2: SGHAT, FQNNGV.

This clonotype was observed at least ten times. This chain connects TRBV7-8 to TRBJ2-3, with 11 bases lining up with TRBD2. V gave up 4 bases and J gave up 8 bases; unmatched junction bases: 8. Germline loops: CDR1 SGHVS, CDR2 FQNEAQ. The CDR3 extends over 15 amino acids. CDR3 nucleotide sequence: TGTGCCAGCAGCTATCTAGCGGGGGGACGCCCTACGCAGTATTTT. Its protein product is CASSYLAGGRPTQYF.

This clonotype has only a few counts. The chain links TRBV10-3 to TRBJ1-2, with TRBD1 identical over 8 bases. Germline V gene lookup returns CDR1 ENHRY and CDR2 SYGVKD. V trimming: 2 bases; J trimming: 7 bases; junction bases outside the gene matches: 12. This CDR3 region has 16 residues. The CDR3 sequence: CAISEHQTGAYVGYTF. The DNA for the CDR3 is TGTGCCATCAGTGAGCACCAGACAGGGGCCTATGTTGGCTACACCTTC.